The 27 T cell receptor beta chains reported below all come from one sample, sequenced in a study of OX40 agonist ivuxolimab in advanced cancers. The library relied on the immunoSEQ multiplex PCR assay. TCRdb carries this immuneACCESS record with in-frame sequences only. Its versions omit some clonotypes, under half of them owing to an unresolved V gene in the studies checked, with the rest unexplained. The sample table holds 64,000 or so clones, of which approximately 80% were seen once. The ten largest clones represent 0.6% to 0.9% of the sample. Sample: CD4+ or CD8+ T cells sorted from blood, taken in a trial of the OX40 agonist ivuxolimab. All receptors derive from an adult with an advanced solid tumor such as melanoma, head and neck, liver or kidney cancer.

This sequence joins TRBV10-1 and TRBJ1-6; D call uncertain. The germline V and J ends were trimmed by 6 bases and 10 bases, with 10 bases remaining between them. Germline values: CDR1 WNHNN, CDR2 SYGVQD (reference sequence). CDR3 length: 12 residues. The CDR3 loop is CASRTPESPLHF. The CDR3 DNA reads as TGCGCCAGCAGGACACCAGAATCACCCCTCCACTTT.

V gene TRBV11-2 combines with J gene TRBJ2-1; D not certain. The V and J ends lost 2 bases and 6 bases respectively, with 14 bases between them. Germline CDR1 is SGHAT and CDR2 is FQNNGV. This CDR3 has 15 amino acids. DNA for the CDR3: TGTGCCAGCAGCTTACAGGCGACCCCGAGCAATGAGCAGTTCTTC. Encoded protein: CASSLQATPSNEQFF.

The genes are TRBV7-2 and TRBJ2-3; D is unresolved. The V end was cut by 1 base, the J end by 0 bases, with 8 bases between. Germline V gene lookup returns CDR1 SGHTA and CDR2 FQGNSA. The CDR3 is 15 residues long. The CDR3 region is CASSLDPGSTDTQYF. For the CDR3, the DNA is TGTGCCAGCAGCTTAGATCCGGGCAGCACAGATACGCAGTATTTT. The complete variable domain, with remaining parts taken from reference TRBV7-2 and TRBJ2-3, reads GAGVSQSPSNKVTEKGKDVELRCDPISGHTALYWYRQSLGQGLEFLIYFQGNSAPDKSGLPSDRFSAERTGGSVSTLTIQRTQQEDSAVYLCASSLDPGSTDTQYFGPGTRLTVL.

V usage is TRBV5-6 and J usage is TRBJ2-3; 10 positions match TRBD1. Germline CDR1 reads SGHDT; CDR2 reads YYEEEE. CDR3 length: 16 residues. Germline trimming cut 3 bases from V and 5 bases from J; bases unmatched to any gene: 9. CDR3 in DNA: TGTGCCAGCAGCTGGGACAGGGGAAATCAAGGAGATACGCAGTATTTT. Amino acids: CASSWDRGNQGDTQYF.

The CDR3 coding sequence is TGTGCCAGCACCAGGGCCGGAAACACCATATATTTT. The encoded protein is CASTRAGNTIYF. The V and J genes are TRBV6-1 and TRBJ1-3; D might be TRBD1 (5 bases). CDR1 and CDR2 (germline): MNHNS, SASEGT. CDR3 length: 12 amino acids. V was clipped by 7 bases and J by 4 bases, with 8 bases between them.

The CDR3, as DNA: TGCGCCAGCAGCCCCCTATCGGGGGGCGCGAGGGGCTACACCTTC. The encoded protein is CASSPLSGGARGYTF. The chain has TRBV5-1 and TRBJ1-2; maybe TRBD1 (6 bases). This CDR3 comprises 15 residues. Per the germline V gene, CDR1 is SGHRS and CDR2 is YFSETQ. V was clipped by 4 bases and J by 8 bases, with 21 bases between them.

The rearrangement links TRBV5-1 to TRBJ1-2, with D possibly TRBD1 on 6 matching bases. The CDR3 loop spans 15 amino acids. The germline V gene has CDR1 SGHRS and CDR2 YFSETQ. V was shortened by 0 bases and J by 0 bases, with 9 bases between the two germline ends. The CDR3 sequence is CASSLVTGPNYGYTF. The CDR3, as DNA: TGCGCCAGCAGCTTGGTGACAGGTCCTAACTATGGCTACACCTTC.

This chain uses TRBV5-1 with TRBJ2-5; D is perhaps TRBD2 (7 bases). CDR1 and CDR2 (germline): SGHRS, YFSETQ. Trimming pared 7 bases from V and 1 base from J, leaving 14 bases between. There are 14 residues in the CDR3. In nucleotides, the CDR3 is TGCGCCAGCTCTCGGGGGGACACCCAAGAGACCCAGTACTTC. Translated, it gives CASSRGDTQETQYF. The variable domain in full, completed from reference TRBV5-1 and TRBJ2-5, reads KAGVTQTPRYLIKTRGQQVTLSCSPISGHRSVSWYQQTPGQGLQFLFEYFSETQRNKGNFPGRFSGRQFSNSRSEMNVSTLELGDSALYLCASSRGDTQETQYFGPGTRLLVL.

The gene calls are TRBV10-1 and TRBJ1-1; possibly TRBD1 for D (5 bases). The CDR3 totals 13 residues. Trimming stripped 0 bases from V and 4 bases from J, with 6 bases between. Germline assignment: CDR1 WNHNN and CDR2 SYGVQD (reference sequence). The CDR3 region has the DNA TGCGCCAGCAGTGAGTCAGGGACCACTGAAGCTTTCTTT. Translation gives CASSESGTTEAFF.

The CDR3 loop reads CATMTGGTEAFF. The CDR3 DNA is TGTGCCACCATGACAGGGGGCACTGAAGCTTTCTTT. The chain couples TRBV11-2 to TRBJ1-1; 9 nucleotides align to TRBD1. Germline V gene lookup returns CDR1 SGHAT and CDR2 FQNNGV. With V trimmed by 10 bases and J by 4 bases, 4 bases remained unmatched. This CDR3 contains 12 residues.

The genes are TRBV7-6 and TRBJ2-5, with a possible D match to TRBD1 (5 bases). CDR3 length: 16 residues. The ends were cut back, 5 bases at V and 5 bases at J, with 21 bases in the middle. Per germline, CDR1 SGHVS and CDR2 FNYEAQ. This chain's CDR3 is CASSTPGRVTRETQYF. The DNA of the CDR3 is TGTGCCAGCAGCACACCCGGCAGGGTCACCCGCGAGACCCAGTACTTC.

Judged by abundance, this clone is medium-sized. The rearrangement uses TRBV30 and TRBJ1-1; D is ambiguous. Germline V CDR1 and CDR2: GTSNPN, SVGIG (reference sequence). Between the trimmed V and J ends, which lost 4 bases and 1 base, there was a span of 10 bases. This CDR3 comprises 13 residues. The CDR3 spells CAWKEGKNTEAFF. In nucleotides, the CDR3 is TGTGCCTGGAAGGAGGGAAAGAACACTGAAGCTTTCTTT.

The chain recombines TRBV20-1 with TRBJ2-7, with D hard to call. The CDR3 loop spans 11 amino acids. Germline CDR1 and CDR2: DFQATT and SNEGSKA (reference sequence). V lost 6 bases to trimming and J lost 6 bases, with 12 bases between them. In DNA form, the CDR3 reads TGCAGTGCCCGAAGGGCGTCCGAGCAGTACTTC. It encodes CSARRASEQYF.

V gene TRBV14 combines with J gene TRBJ2-2; no definite D call. Germline lookup yields CDR1 SGHDN and CDR2 FVKESK. This CDR3 contains 14 residues. The ends were cut back, 1 base at V and 5 bases at J, with 8 bases in the middle. CDR3 nucleotides: TGTGCCAGCAGCCAAGTCAGAGCTACCGGGGAGCTGTTTTTT. As protein: CASSQVRATGELFF.

V and J are TRBV14 and TRBJ2-5; tentative D call: TRBD2 (5 bases). There are 13 residues in the CDR3. V lost 8 bases to trimming and J lost 0 bases, with 10 bases between them. CDR1 and CDR2 (germline): SGHDN, FVKESK. CDR3 sequence: CASCKRYQETQYF. The DNA of the CDR3 is TGTGCCAGCTGCAAGCGGTACCAAGAGACCCAGTACTTC.

The CDR3 DNA reads as TGTGCCAGCAATGACAGACATAGCAATCAGCCCCAGCATTTT. It codes for CASNDRHSNQPQHF. The chain recombines TRBV6-5 with TRBJ1-5; TRBD1 is a possible D gene (5 bases). The V gene's germline CDR1 is MNHEY and CDR2 SVGAGI. The CDR3 length is 14 residues. The V end lost 7 bases, the J end lost 0 bases, and 10 bases lay between the germline ends.

V gene TRBV11-2 combines with J gene TRBJ2-7; D is undetermined. Trimming took off 2 bases at V and 1 base at J, with 9 bases between the two ends. The germline gives CDR1 SGHAT, CDR2 FQNNGV. This CDR3 has 14 amino acids. DNA of the CDR3: TGTGCCAGCAGCTTATGGGTCGGGTCCTACGAGCAGTACTTC. This gives the protein CASSLWVGSYEQYF.

The chain joins TRBV5-1 to TRBJ2-7, with 7 bases lining up with TRBD1. Germline V gene lookup returns CDR1 SGHRS and CDR2 YFSETQ. V dropped 0 bases and J dropped 3; count of bases not matched to a gene: 6. The CDR3 extends over 15 amino acids. CDR3 residues: CASSLAWDRGYEQYF. CDR3 in DNA: TGCGCCAGCAGCTTGGCCTGGGACAGAGGCTACGAGCAGTACTTC.

V gene TRBV7-9 combines with J gene TRBJ2-5; a possible D gene is TRBD1 (5 bases). The CDR3 has 17 residues. Germline V gene lookup returns CDR1 SEHNR and CDR2 FQNEAQ (reference sequence). V shed 5 bases and J shed 4 bases, with 23 bases lying between them. The CDR3: CASSRGRVQGSSETQYF. CDR3 in DNA: TGTGCCAGCAGCCGAGGTAGAGTTCAGGGTTCATCAGAGACCCAGTACTTC.

This sequence joins TRBV2 and TRBJ1-2; no firm D call. The V gene lost 7 bases and the J gene lost 5 bases, with 8 bases spanning the gap. Germline V CDR1 and CDR2: SNHLY, FYNNEI. CDR3 size: 11 residues. Written as DNA, the CDR3 is TGTGCCAGCACGAGTTCGTATGGCTACACCTTC. Protein product: CASTSSYGYTF. Full variable domain (outside the CDR3, taken from reference TRBV2 and TRBJ1-2): EPEVTQTPSHQVTQMGQEVILRCVPISNHLYFYWYRQILGQKVEFLVSFYNNEISEKSEIFDDQFSVERPDGSNFTLKIRSTKLEDSAMYFCASTSSYGYTFGSGTRLTVV.

This chain links TRBV5-1 with TRBJ2-1; 7 bases align to TRBD2. This CDR3 comprises 13 residues. Trimming at V came to 3 bases and at J to 6 bases, leaving 3 bases not matched to a gene. Germline assignment: CDR1 SGHRS and CDR2 YFSETQ. CDR3 in DNA: TGCGCCAGCAGCTCCCGACTAGCCAATGAGCAGTTCTTC. It specifies CASSSRLANEQFF.

Sample share makes this clone medium-sized. The chain combines TRBV5-6 with TRBJ1-1; D gene ambiguous. Trimming shortened V by 2 bases and J by 1 base, and 9 bases separated the two germline ends. CDR3 length: 14 amino acids. Germline V CDR1 and CDR2: SGHDT, YYEEEE. CDR3 in DNA: TGTGCCAGCAGCTTCGCGACGGGGAACACTGAAGCTTTCTTT. Translating it yields CASSFATGNTEAFF.

The gene calls are TRBV11-2 and TRBJ2-7; possible D gene TRBD1, 6 bases. Trimming pared 4 bases from V and 6 bases from J, leaving 22 bases between. The CDR3 sequence is 16 residues long. Per the germline V gene, CDR1 is SGHAT and CDR2 is FQNNGV. This chain's CDR3 is CASSSVRTANAGEQYF. CDR3 DNA: TGTGCCAGCAGCTCGGTGCGGACAGCGAACGCTGGCGAGCAGTACTTC. The complete variable domain, with remaining parts taken from reference TRBV11-2 and TRBJ2-7, reads EAGVAQSPRYKIIEKRQSVAFWCNPISGHATLYWYQQILGQGPKLLIQFQNNGVVDDSQLPKDRFSAERLKGVDSTLKIQPAKLEDSAVYLCASSSVRTANAGEQYFGPGTRLTVT.

This chain uses TRBV6-1 with TRBJ2-5; D is perhaps TRBD2 (5 bases). V lost 4 bases to trimming and J lost 4 bases, with 19 bases between them. The germline gives CDR1 MNHNS, CDR2 SASEGT. This CDR3 is built from 16 residues. The CDR3 is CASSGFVNGERETQYF. For the CDR3, the DNA is TGTGCCAGCAGTGGATTCGTTAACGGGGAGAGAGAGACCCAGTACTTC.

The J gene is TRBJ2-3, the V gene TRBV11-2; tentative D call: TRBD2 (6 bases). Germline CDR1 and CDR2: SGHAT and FQNNGV. With 5 bases removed from V and 0 bases from J, the gap between germline ends came to 12 bases. The CDR3 has 15 residues. CDR3 sequence (DNA): TGTGCCAGCAGCCCTGGACTACTAAGCACAGATACGCAGTATTTT. Amino acids: CASSPGLLSTDTQYF. The full variable domain, in which reference TRBV11-2 and TRBJ2-3 provide the parts outside the CDR3, is EAGVAQSPRYKIIEKRQSVAFWCNPISGHATLYWYQQILGQGPKLLIQFQNNGVVDDSQLPKDRFSAERLKGVDSTLKIQPAKLEDSAVYLCASSPGLLSTDTQYFGPGTRLTVL.

This clone is a singleton in its sample. V and J are TRBV2 and TRBJ1-4; perhaps TRBD1 as D (5 bases). The germline CDR1 and CDR2 sequences are SNHLY and FYNNEI. CDR3 length: 13 residues. The ends were cut back, 4 bases at V and 8 bases at J, with 11 bases in the middle. The CDR3 nucleotides read TGTGCCAGCAGTGGGGACGTAGGGGAAAAACTGTTTTTT. It specifies CASSGDVGEKLFF.

CDR3 in amino acids: CASSLSGTSTDTQYF. CDR3 DNA sequence: TGTGCCAGCAGCCTATCCGGGACTAGCACAGATACGCAGTATTTT. The chain has TRBV7-9 and TRBJ2-3, with D maybe TRBD2 (6 bases). This CDR3 has 15 amino acids. CDR1 is SEHNR and CDR2 is FQNEAQ in the germline V gene (reference sequence). Deletions cut 5 bases from V and 0 bases from J, with 12 bases between. Variable domain in full (rest from reference TRBV7-9 and TRBJ2-3): DTGVSQNPRHKITKRGQNVTFRCDPISEHNRLYWYRQTLGQGPEFLTYFQNEAQLEKSRLLSDRFSAERPKGSFSTLEIQRTEQGDSAMYLCASSLSGTSTDTQYFGPGTRLTVL.